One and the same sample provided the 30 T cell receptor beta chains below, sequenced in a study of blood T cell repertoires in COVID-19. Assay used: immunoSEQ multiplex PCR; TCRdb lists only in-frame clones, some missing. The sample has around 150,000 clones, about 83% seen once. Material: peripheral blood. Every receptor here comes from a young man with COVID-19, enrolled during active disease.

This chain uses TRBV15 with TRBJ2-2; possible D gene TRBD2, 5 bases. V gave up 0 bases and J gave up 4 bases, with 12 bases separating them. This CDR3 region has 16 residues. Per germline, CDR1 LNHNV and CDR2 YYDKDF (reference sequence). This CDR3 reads CATSRDWGEGTGELFF. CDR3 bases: TGTGCCACCAGCAGAGATTGGGGAGAGGGCACCGGGGAGCTGTTTTTT.

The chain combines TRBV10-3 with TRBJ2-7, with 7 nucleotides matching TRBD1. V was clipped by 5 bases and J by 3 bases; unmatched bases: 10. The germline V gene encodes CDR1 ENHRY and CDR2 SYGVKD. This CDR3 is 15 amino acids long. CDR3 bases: TGTGCCATCAGTCCTATTACAGGGGAGTACTACGAGCAGTACTTC. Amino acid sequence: CAISPITGEYYEQYF.

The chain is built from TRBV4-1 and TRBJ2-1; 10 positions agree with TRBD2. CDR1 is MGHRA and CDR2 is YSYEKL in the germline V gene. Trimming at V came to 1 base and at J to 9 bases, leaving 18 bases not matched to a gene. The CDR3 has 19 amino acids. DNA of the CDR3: TGCGCCAGCAGCCAAGCCCCGGCTGCCGTTCTAGCGGGAGTGGGTGAGCAGTTCTTC. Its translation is CASSQAPAAVLAGVGEQFF.

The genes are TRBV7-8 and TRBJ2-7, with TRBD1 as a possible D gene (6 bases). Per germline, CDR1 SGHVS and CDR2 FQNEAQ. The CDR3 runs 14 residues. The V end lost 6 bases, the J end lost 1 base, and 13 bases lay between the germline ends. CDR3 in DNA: TGTGCCAGCAGTCCACAGGGCGGGTCCTACGAGCAGTACTTC. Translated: CASSPQGGSYEQYF.

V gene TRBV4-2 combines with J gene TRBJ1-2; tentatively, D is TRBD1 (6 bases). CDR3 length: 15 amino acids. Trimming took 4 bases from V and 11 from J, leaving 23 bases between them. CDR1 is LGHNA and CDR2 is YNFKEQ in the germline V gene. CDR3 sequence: CASSPNSDSPGRYTF. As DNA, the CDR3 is TGTGCCAGCAGCCCAAATTCGGACAGCCCAGGTCGATACACCTTC.

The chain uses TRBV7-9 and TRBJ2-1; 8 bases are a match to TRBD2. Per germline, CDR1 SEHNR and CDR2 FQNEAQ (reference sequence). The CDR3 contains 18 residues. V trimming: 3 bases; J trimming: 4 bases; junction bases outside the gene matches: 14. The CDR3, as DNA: TGTGCCAGCAGCTTGGGACTAGTAGTAGGGAGGGGGTACAATGAGCAGTTCTTC. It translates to CASSLGLVVGRGYNEQFF.

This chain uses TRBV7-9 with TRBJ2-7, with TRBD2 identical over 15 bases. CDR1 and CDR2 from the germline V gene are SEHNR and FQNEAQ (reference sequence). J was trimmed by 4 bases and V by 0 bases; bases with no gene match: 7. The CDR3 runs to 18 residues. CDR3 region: CASSLALKGLAGGYEQYF. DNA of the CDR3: TGTGCCAGCAGCTTAGCCCTTAAGGGACTAGCGGGAGGTTACGAGCAGTACTTC.

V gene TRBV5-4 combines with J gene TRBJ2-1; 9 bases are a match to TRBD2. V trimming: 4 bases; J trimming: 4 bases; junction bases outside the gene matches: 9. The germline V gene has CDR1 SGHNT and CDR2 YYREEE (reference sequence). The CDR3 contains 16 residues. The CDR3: CASSPKTSGRYNEQFF. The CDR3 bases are TGTGCCAGCAGCCCCAAGACTAGCGGACGGTACAATGAGCAGTTCTTC.

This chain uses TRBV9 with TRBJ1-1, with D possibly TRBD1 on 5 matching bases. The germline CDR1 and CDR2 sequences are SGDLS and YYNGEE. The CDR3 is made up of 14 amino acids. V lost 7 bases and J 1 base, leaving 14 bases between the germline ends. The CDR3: CASAPGGANTEAFF. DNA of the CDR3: TGTGCCAGCGCCCCGGGAGGGGCGAACACTGAAGCTTTCTTT.

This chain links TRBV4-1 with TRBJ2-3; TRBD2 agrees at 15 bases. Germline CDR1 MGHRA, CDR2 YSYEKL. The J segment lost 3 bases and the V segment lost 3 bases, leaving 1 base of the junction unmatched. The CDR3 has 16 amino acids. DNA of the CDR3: TGCGCCAGCAGCCAGGGACTAGCGGGAGGAACAGATACGCAGTATTTT. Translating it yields CASSQGLAGGTDTQYF.

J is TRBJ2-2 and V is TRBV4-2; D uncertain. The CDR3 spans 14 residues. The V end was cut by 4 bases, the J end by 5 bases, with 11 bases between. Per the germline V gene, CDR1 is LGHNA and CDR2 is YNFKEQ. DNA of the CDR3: TGTGCCAGCAGCCTCTCAAGCGCTACCGGGGAGCTGTTTTTT. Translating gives CASSLSSATGELFF.

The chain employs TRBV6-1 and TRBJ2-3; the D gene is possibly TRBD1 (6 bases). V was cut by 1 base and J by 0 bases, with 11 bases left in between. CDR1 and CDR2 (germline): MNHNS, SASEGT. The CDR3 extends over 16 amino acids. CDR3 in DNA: TGTGCCAGCAGTGAAGTGAAAGGGGGTAGCACAGATACGCAGTATTTT. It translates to CASSEVKGGSTDTQYF.

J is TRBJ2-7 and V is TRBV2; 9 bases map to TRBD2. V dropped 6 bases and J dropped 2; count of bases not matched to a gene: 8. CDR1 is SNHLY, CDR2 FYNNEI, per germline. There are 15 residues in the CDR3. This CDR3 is CASRRGGRGTYEQYF. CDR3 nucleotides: TGTGCCAGCAGGAGGGGCGGGAGGGGGACCTACGAGCAGTACTTC. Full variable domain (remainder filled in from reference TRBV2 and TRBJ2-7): EPEVTQTPSHQVTQMGQEVILRCVPISNHLYFYWYRQILGQKVEFLVSFYNNEISEKSEIFDDQFSVERPDGSNFTLKIRSTKLEDSAMYFCASRRGGRGTYEQYFGPGTRLTVT.

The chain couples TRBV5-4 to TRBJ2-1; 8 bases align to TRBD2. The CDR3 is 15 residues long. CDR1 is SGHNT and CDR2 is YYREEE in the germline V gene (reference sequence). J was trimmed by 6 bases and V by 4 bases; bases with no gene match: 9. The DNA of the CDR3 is TGTGCCAGCAGCCCGAGCGGGGGACCGGGCAATGAGCAGTTCTTC. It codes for CASSPSGGPGNEQFF. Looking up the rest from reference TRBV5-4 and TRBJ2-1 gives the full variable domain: ETGVTQSPTHLIKTRGQQVTLRCSSQSGHNTVSWYQQALGQGPQFIFQYYREEENGRGNFPPRFSGLQFPNYSSELNVNALELDDSALYLCASSPSGGPGNEQFFGPGTRLTVL.

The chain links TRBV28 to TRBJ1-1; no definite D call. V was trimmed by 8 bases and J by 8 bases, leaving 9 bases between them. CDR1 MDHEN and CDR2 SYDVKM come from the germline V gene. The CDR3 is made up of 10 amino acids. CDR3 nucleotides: TGTGCCAGCCTGGGCAGAGAAGCTTTCTTT. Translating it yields CASLGREAFF.

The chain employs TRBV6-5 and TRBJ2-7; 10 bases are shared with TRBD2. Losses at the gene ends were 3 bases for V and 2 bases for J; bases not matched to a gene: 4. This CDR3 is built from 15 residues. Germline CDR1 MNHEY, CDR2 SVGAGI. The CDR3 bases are TGTGCCAGCAGTTATTCGACTAGCGGGCCCTACGAGCAGTACTTC. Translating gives CASSYSTSGPYEQYF.

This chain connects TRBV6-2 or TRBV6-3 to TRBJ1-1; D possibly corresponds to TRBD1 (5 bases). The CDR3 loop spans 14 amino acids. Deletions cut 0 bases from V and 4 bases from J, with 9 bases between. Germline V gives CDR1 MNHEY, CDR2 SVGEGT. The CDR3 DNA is TGTGCCAGCAGTTACTCCAGGGTAGGCACTGAAGCTTTCTTT. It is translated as CASSYSRVGTEAFF.

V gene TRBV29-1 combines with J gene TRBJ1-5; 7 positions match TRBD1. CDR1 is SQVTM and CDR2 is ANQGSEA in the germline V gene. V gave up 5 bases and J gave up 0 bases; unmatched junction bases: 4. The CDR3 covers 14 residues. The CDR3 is CSVTGAGSNQPQHF. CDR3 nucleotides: TGCAGCGTTACAGGGGCGGGTAGCAATCAGCCCCAGCATTTT.

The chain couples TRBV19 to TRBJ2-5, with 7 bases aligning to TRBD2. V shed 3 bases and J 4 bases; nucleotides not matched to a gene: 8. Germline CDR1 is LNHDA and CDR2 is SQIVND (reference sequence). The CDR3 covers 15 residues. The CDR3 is CASSMAHGGGETQYF. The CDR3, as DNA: TGTGCCAGTAGTATGGCACATGGGGGGGGAGAGACCCAGTACTTC.

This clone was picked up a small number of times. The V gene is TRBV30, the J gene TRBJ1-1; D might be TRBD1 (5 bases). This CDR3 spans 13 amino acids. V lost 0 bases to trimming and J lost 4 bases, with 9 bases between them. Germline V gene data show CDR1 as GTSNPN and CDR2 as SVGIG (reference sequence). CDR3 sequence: CAWSVLTGTEAFF. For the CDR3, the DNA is TGTGCCTGGAGTGTACTTACAGGCACTGAAGCTTTCTTT.

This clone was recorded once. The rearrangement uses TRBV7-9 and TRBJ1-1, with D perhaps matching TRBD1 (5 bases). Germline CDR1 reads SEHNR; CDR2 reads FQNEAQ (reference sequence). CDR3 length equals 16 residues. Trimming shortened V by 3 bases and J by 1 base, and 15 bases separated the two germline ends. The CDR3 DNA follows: TGTGCCAGCAGCTTTGGGGCAGCCGGTGGGAACACTGAAGCTTTCTTT. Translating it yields CASSFGAAGGNTEAFF.

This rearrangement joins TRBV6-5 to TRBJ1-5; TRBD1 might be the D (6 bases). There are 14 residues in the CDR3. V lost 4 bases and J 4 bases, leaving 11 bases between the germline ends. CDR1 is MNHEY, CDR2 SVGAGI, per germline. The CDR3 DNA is TGTGCCAGCAGTTCGTACAGGGCTAATCAGCCCCAGCATTTT. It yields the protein CASSSYRANQPQHF.

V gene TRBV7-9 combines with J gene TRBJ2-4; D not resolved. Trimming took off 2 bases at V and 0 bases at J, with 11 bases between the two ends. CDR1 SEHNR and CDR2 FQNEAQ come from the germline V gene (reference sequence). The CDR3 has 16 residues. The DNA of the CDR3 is TGTGCCAGCAGCTTATTTGGCGACATAGCCAAAAACATTCAGTACTTC. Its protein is CASSLFGDIAKNIQYF.

DNA of the CDR3: TGTGCCAGCTCACCAGACATCCTCTTTGGCTATGGCTACACCTTC. It yields the protein CASSPDILFGYGYTF. This chain connects TRBV18 to TRBJ1-2; no definite D call. V was trimmed by 2 bases and J by 4 bases, leaving 14 bases between them. The CDR3 totals 15 residues. Germline V lookup: CDR1 KGHSH, CDR2 LQKENI.

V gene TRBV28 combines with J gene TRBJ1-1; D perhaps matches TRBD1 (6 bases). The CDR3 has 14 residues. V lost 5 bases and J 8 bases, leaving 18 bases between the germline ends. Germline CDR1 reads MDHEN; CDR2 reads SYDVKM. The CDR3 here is CASSITGPWAEAFF. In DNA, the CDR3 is TGTGCCAGCAGTATAACAGGGCCCTGGGCGGAAGCTTTCTTT. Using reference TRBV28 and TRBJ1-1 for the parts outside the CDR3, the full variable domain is DVKVTQSSRYLVKRTGEKVFLECVQDMDHENMFWYRQDPGLGLRLIYFSYDVKMKEKGDIPEGYSVSREKKERFSLILESASTNQTSMYLCASSITGPWAEAFFGQGTRLTVV.

The CDR3 DNA reads TGTGCCAGCAGCCAAAGTGGGACAGGGGTCTGGGAGCAGTACTTC. It specifies CASSQSGTGVWEQYF. The chain uses TRBV3-1 (or the pseudogene TRBV3-2) and TRBJ2-7; 10 bases line up with TRBD1. The CDR3 consists of 15 residues. CDR1 LGHDT and CDR2 YNNKEL come from the germline V gene (reference sequence). Trimming cost V 2 bases and J 7 bases; bases outside gene matches: 8.

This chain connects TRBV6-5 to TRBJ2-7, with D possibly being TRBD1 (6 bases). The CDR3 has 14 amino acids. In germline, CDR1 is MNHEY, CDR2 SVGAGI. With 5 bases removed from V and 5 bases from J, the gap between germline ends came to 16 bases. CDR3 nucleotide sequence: TGTGCCAGCAGTCGGACACAGGGAATGAACGAGCAGTACTTC. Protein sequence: CASSRTQGMNEQYF.

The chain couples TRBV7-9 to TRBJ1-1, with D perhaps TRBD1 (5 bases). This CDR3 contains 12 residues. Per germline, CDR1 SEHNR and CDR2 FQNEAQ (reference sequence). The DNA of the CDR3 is TGTGCACTGGGGCACCCGAACACTGAAGCTTTCTTT. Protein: CALGHPNTEAFF.

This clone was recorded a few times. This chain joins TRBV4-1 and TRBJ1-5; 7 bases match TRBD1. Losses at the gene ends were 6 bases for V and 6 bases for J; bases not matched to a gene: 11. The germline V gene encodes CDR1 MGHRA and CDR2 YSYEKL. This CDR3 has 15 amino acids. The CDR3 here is CASRGLQGKGQPQHF. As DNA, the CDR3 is TGCGCCAGCAGAGGCTTACAGGGGAAGGGTCAGCCCCAGCATTTT.

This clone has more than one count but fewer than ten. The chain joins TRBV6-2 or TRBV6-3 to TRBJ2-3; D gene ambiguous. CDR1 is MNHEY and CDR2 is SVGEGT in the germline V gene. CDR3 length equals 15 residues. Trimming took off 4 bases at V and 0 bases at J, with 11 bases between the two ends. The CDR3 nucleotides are TGTGCCAGCAGTTGGGCCCAAGCTAGCACAGATACGCAGTATTTT. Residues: CASSWAQASTDTQYF.